Below are 21 T cell receptor beta chains sequenced from a single sample in a study of T-cell reconstitution after alpha-beta-depleted transplantation in children. This sample's TCRbeta library carried unique molecular identifier barcodes. TCRdb reprocessed the PCR reads via MiXCR and lists one record per CDR3 protein. The sample shows hundreds of thousands of distinct CDR3 sequences, about a tenth of them seen only once. The sequencing used PBMCs from the stem cell graft donor, collected from the stem cell graft. These receptors were collected from a human donor who donated a stem cell graft to a child with acute lymphoblastic leukemia.

This clonotype was recorded at least ten times. The genes are TRBV12-3 or TRBV12-4 and TRBJ2-1; 8 bases align to TRBD2. Trimming cost V 5 bases and J 5 bases; bases outside gene matches: 23. The CDR3 runs 20 residues. CDR3 sequence: CASSTSGNGGVHGLNNEQFF. CDR3 in DNA: TGTGCCAGCAGTACCTCGGGTAACGGGGGGGTACACGGCCTAAACAATGAGCAGTTCTTC.

This clonotype was recorded a few times. V and J are TRBV6-2 or TRBV6-3 and TRBJ2-1; 15 bases fit TRBD2. Germline CDR1 and CDR2: MNHEY and SVGEGT. The V segment lost 2 bases and the J segment 3 bases; nucleotides outside the gene matches: 17. The CDR3 has 22 amino acids. CDR3 DNA: TGTGCCAGCAGTTACGGGGCCGTGCCCGGGACTAGCGGGGGGAAACGCTACAATGAGCAGTTCTTC. It is translated as CASSYGAVPGTSGGKRYNEQFF.

The rearrangement links TRBV7-9 to TRBJ1-1; 9 positions match TRBD1. The trim removed 2 bases at V and 3 bases at J, leaving 4 bases unmatched. In germline, CDR1 is SEHNR, CDR2 FQNEAQ (reference sequence). This CDR3 contains 15 residues. CDR3 DNA sequence: TGTGCCAGCAGCTTAACGGGACAGGGCGACACTGAAGCTTTCTTT. Its translation: CASSLTGQGDTEAFF.

The rearrangement links TRBV6-2 or TRBV6-3 to TRBJ2-7; D is uncertain. The CDR3 spans 13 residues. The V end lost 6 bases, the J end lost 0 bases, and 9 bases lay between the germline ends. Germline CDR1 and CDR2: MNHEY and SVGEGT. The CDR3 sequence is CASRLRASYEQYF. The CDR3 bases are TGTGCCAGCAGATTACGGGCCTCCTACGAGCAGTACTTC.

This clonotype was recorded at least ten times. The rearrangement uses TRBV7-8 and TRBJ1-1; no reliable D call. Germline CDR1 and CDR2: SGHVS and FQNEAQ. The V and J ends lost 0 bases and 5 bases respectively, with 10 bases between them. CDR3 size: 14 residues. The CDR3 loop is CASSLASGGTEAFF. CDR3 nucleotides: TGTGCCAGCAGCTTAGCGTCGGGAGGAACTGAAGCTTTCTTT.

The chain is built from TRBV5-1 and TRBJ2-3; 9 nucleotides match TRBD1. J gave up 1 base and V 4 bases, and 10 bases lay outside the gene matches. The CDR3 totals 17 residues. Germline-derived CDR1 and CDR2 are SGHRS and YFSETQ. For the CDR3, the DNA is TGCGCCAGCAGCCCGGGACAGGGTCTATCTCGCACAGATACGCAGTATTTT. This encodes CASSPGQGLSRTDTQYF.

This clonotype appeared a few times. The chain combines TRBV24-1 with TRBJ1-2; D remains unclear. V was clipped by 3 bases and J by 4 bases, with 5 bases between them. This CDR3 spans 12 amino acids. The germline CDR1 and CDR2 sequences are KGHDR and SFDVKD. DNA of the CDR3: TGTGCCACCAGTGATACGACCTATGGCTACACCTTC. This codes for CATSDTTYGYTF.

This clonotype was detected ten times or more. CDR3 nucleotide sequence: TGTGCCAGCAGTTTATCTACAGGACTCGCTATGGGTGGAAAACTGTTTTTT. It specifies CASSLSTGLAMGGKLFF. The chain links TRBV12-3 or TRBV12-4 to TRBJ1-4; D might be TRBD1 (5 bases). The ends were cut back, 2 bases at V and 10 bases at J, with 23 bases in the middle. The CDR3 is 17 residues long.

As regards this clonotype: A much more abundant neighbour one base away suggests this may be a read error. V is TRBV3-1 and J is TRBJ2-1, with D possibly TRBD2 on 6 matching bases. The germline V gene has CDR1 LGHDT and CDR2 YNNKEL (reference sequence). Trimming cost V 4 bases and J 8 bases, with 9 bases left between them. This CDR3 has 12 amino acids. CDR3 coding DNA: TGTGCCAGCAGCCGGACTAACGATGAGCAGTTCTTC. Residues: CASSRTNDEQFF.

This clonotype was picked up many times. The gene calls are TRBV29-1 and TRBJ2-4, with 9 bases lining up with TRBD1. The junction had 7 bases not matched to a gene; V was cut back by 2 bases and J by 2 bases. Germline values: CDR1 SQVTM, CDR2 ANQGSEA. The CDR3 runs 16 residues. This CDR3 reads CSVELTGGSSKNIQYF. CDR3 DNA sequence: TGCAGCGTTGAACTAACAGGGGGCTCGTCCAAAAACATTCAGTACTTC.

This clonotype was recorded at least ten times. This chain joins TRBV5-1 and TRBJ2-6; D is uncertain. V lost 0 bases to trimming and J lost 0 bases, with 10 bases between them. The CDR3 runs 17 residues. Looked up from germline, CDR1 is SGHRS and CDR2 is YFSETQ. The CDR3 sequence is CASSLDSSVSGANVLTF. DNA for the CDR3: TGCGCCAGCAGCTTGGACAGTTCCGTCTCTGGGGCCAACGTCCTGACTTTC.

This clonotype has a handful of counts. The J gene is TRBJ1-5, the V gene TRBV15; 7 nucleotides line up with TRBD1. After removal of 1 base from V and 0 bases from J, the junction contained 9 bases not matched to a gene. The CDR3 has 18 residues. The germline CDR1 and CDR2 sequences are LNHNV and YYDKDF (reference sequence). CDR3 DNA sequence: TGTGCCACCAGCAGAGGTGGGACAGCGCGTTATAGCAATCAGCCCCAGCATTTT. Its protein product is CATSRGGTARYSNQPQHF.

This clonotype has only a few counts. The V gene is TRBV7-6, the J gene TRBJ2-3, with D perhaps being TRBD1 or TRBD2 (5 bases each). The V gene's germline CDR1 is SGHVS and CDR2 FNYEAQ. The CDR3 spans 13 residues. V shed 6 bases and J shed 2 bases, with 9 bases lying between them. The CDR3 here is CASRRGATDTQYF. CDR3 sequence (DNA): TGTGCCAGCAGGAGGGGCGCCACAGATACGCAGTATTTT.

The V and J genes are TRBV27 and TRBJ2-7; D is unclear. Trimming shortened V by 4 bases and J by 5 bases, and 18 bases separated the two germline ends. The CDR3 runs to 15 residues. Germline V CDR1 and CDR2: MNHEY, SMNVEV (reference sequence). The CDR3 loop is CASSSTPRRNHEQYF. DNA of the CDR3: TGTGCCAGCAGTTCAACCCCACGACGTAACCACGAGCAGTACTTC.

The genes are TRBV7-2 and TRBJ2-3; 7 nucleotides align to TRBD1. With 3 bases clipped from V and 0 bases from J, the junction kept 9 bases outside the gene matches. Germline V gene data show CDR1 as SGHTA and CDR2 as FQGNSA. The CDR3 is 17 amino acids. CDR3 DNA: TGTGCCAGCAGCTTCCCCACAGGGGCGTCTAGCACAGATACGCAGTATTTT. Protein: CASSFPTGASSTDTQYF. Looking up the rest from reference TRBV7-2 and TRBJ2-3 gives the full variable domain: GAGVSQSPSNKVTEKGKDVELRCDPISGHTALYWYRQSLGQGLEFLIYFQGNSAPDKSGLPSDRFSAERTGGSVSTLTIQRTQQEDSAVYLCASSFPTGASSTDTQYFGPGTRLTVL.

There are many counts of this clonotype. The chain couples TRBV20-1 to TRBJ1-4, with D possibly matching TRBD1 (5 bases). Germline CDR1 is DFQATT and CDR2 is SNEGSKA (reference sequence). Trimming removed 3 bases from V and 7 bases from J, with 18 bases in between. CDR3 size: 15 residues. The CDR3 region is CSASQGISLSEKLFF. CDR3 nucleotides: TGCAGTGCTAGTCAGGGTATATCTCTAAGTGAAAAACTGTTTTTT.

The V gene is TRBV29-1, the J gene TRBJ2-5; no reliable D call. Trimming stripped 6 bases from V and 5 bases from J, with 10 bases between. The CDR3 is 11 residues long. The germline CDR1 and CDR2 sequences are SQVTM and ANQGSEA. The CDR3: CSVWNLETQYF. The CDR3 region has the DNA TGCAGCGTGTGGAATCTCGAGACCCAGTACTTC.

This clonotype has a single count. Possible read error: a much larger clone is one base away. V gene TRBV6-5 combines with J gene TRBJ1-5; D might be TRBD1 (6 bases). The germline V gene encodes CDR1 MNHEY and CDR2 SVGAGI. The CDR3 loop spans 17 amino acids. CDR3 DNA sequence: TGTGCCATCAGTTACTCAGGACAGAAATATAGCAATCAGCCCCAGCATTTT. Translation gives CAISYSGQKYSNQPQHF.

This rearrangement joins TRBV5-1 to TRBJ2-3, with 8 bases aligning to TRBD1. CDR3 length equals 14 residues. CDR1 and CDR2 from the germline V gene are SGHRS and YFSETQ. Losses at the gene ends were 4 bases for V and 7 bases for J; bases not matched to a gene: 8. The chain's CDR3 is CASSGGQGPHTQYF. CDR3 bases: TGCGCCAGCAGCGGCGGACAGGGTCCCCATACGCAGTATTTT.

This clonotype appeared many times. This chain uses TRBV5-8 with TRBJ1-2; TRBD1 is a possible D gene (5 bases). Germline CDR1 reads SGHTS; CDR2 reads YDEGEE. The CDR3 is made up of 15 amino acids. V dropped 0 bases and J dropped 13 bases, with 22 bases sitting between them. CDR3 coding DNA: TGTGCCAGCAGCTTGGGACAGAACTATGGCTACAGAACCACCTTC. This codes for CASSLGQNYGYRTTF.

This clonotype has more than one count but fewer than ten. The rearrangement uses TRBV12-3 or TRBV12-4 and TRBJ1-2; perhaps TRBD1 as D (6 bases). Trimming cost V 6 bases and J 8 bases, with 16 bases left between them. The CDR3 consists of 13 residues. CDR3 coding DNA: TGTGCCAGCAGGGGGGGCCAGGATAGAGGCTACACCTTC. Its protein is CASRGGQDRGYTF.